Below, 13 T cell receptor beta chains from the same sample are listed, as sequenced in a study of CD8+CD57+ T cells in acquired aplastic anemia. Template material for TCR beta VDJ and CDR3 profiling consisted of genomic DNA. TCRdb itself ran the reads through MiXCR, one entry per CDR3 protein. The sample has some 190,000 distinct CDR3 sequences; under 55% are singletons. The sample comprised sorted CD4+, CD8+, or CD8+CD57+ T cells (not recorded which) from PBMCs. These receptors came from a human donor in good health.

The sample holds many counts of this clonotype. The chain has TRBV12-3 or TRBV12-4 and TRBJ1-5, with D uncertain. The CDR3 is 15 amino acids. V dropped 3 bases and J dropped 4 bases, with 13 bases sitting between them. The CDR3 reads CASSFTLGRNQPQHF. CDR3 nucleotides: TGTGCCAGCAGTTTCACCCTGGGGAGGAATCAGCCCCAGCATTTT.

This clonotype was counted many times. The chain is built from TRBV10-3 and TRBJ1-2; 8 nucleotides line up with TRBD1. The germline gives CDR1 ENHRY, CDR2 SYGVKD. The CDR3 extends over 14 amino acids. V shed 7 bases and J 3 bases; nucleotides not matched to a gene: 7. In DNA, the CDR3 is TGTGCCATCACTGCTGGACAGGGAGACTATGGCTACACCTTC. It translates to CAITAGQGDYGYTF.

DNA of the CDR3: TGTGCCAGCAGCGAGGGAGGCTATGGCTACACCTTC. Residues: CASSEGGYGYTF. This sequence joins TRBV2 and TRBJ1-2; D gene uncertain. The germline CDR1 and CDR2 sequences are SNHLY and FYNNEI. CDR3 length equals 12 residues. The ends were cut back, 6 bases at V and 4 bases at J, with 9 bases in the middle.

This clonotype ranks as medium-sized. The CDR3 protein is CATSRHHRQPQHF. In nucleotides, the CDR3 is TGTGCCACCAGCAGACATCATCGTCAGCCCCAGCATTTT. V and J are TRBV15 and TRBJ1-5; D unresolved. V lost 2 bases and J lost 6, with 8 bases in between. CDR1 is LNHNV and CDR2 is YYDKDF in the germline V gene (reference sequence). The CDR3 is made up of 13 amino acids.

The chain joins TRBV20-1 to TRBJ2-3; D gene uncertain. V gave up 1 base and J gave up 5 bases, with 16 bases separating them. The length of the CDR3 is 15 residues. Per the germline V gene, CDR1 is DFQATT and CDR2 is SNEGSKA (reference sequence). CDR3 sequence (DNA): TGCAGTGCTAGAGGTGGTAAGGGTCTTAAAGATACGCAGTATTTT. Translated: CSARGGKGLKDTQYF.

Ten or more counts support this clonotype. The chain combines TRBV30 with TRBJ2-5; TRBD2 might be the D (6 bases). V gave up 1 base and J gave up 5 bases, with 14 bases separating them. The germline CDR1 and CDR2 sequences are GTSNPN and SVGIG (reference sequence). The CDR3 is 14 amino acids. This CDR3 reads CAWSDGLASETQYF. DNA for the CDR3: TGTGCCTGGAGTGACGGGCTAGCGAGCGAGACCCAGTACTTC.

The chain recombines TRBV7-8 with TRBJ2-7; 9 bases fit TRBD1. CDR1 is SGHVS and CDR2 is FQNEAQ in the germline V gene. V dropped 5 bases and J dropped 2; count of bases not matched to a gene: 7. This CDR3 spans 15 amino acids. CDR3 residues: CASSPRTGAAYEQYF. As DNA, the CDR3 is TGTGCCAGCAGCCCGAGGACAGGGGCCGCCTACGAGCAGTACTTC.

This clonotype has only a few counts. J is TRBJ2-3 and V is TRBV10-2; the match to TRBD2 covers 11 bases. The CDR3 contains 14 residues. CDR1 and CDR2 (germline): WSHSY, SAAADI. V shed 8 bases and J 2 bases; nucleotides not matched to a gene: 3. The CDR3 loop reads CASGGLAVTDTQYF. For the CDR3, the DNA is TGCGCCAGCGGGGGACTAGCGGTCACAGATACGCAGTATTTT.

Turning to this clonotype: A junction boundary mismatches the germline segment, possibly from a read error. The V gene is TRBV7-6, the J gene TRBJ2-3; 7 bases are a match to TRBD2. This CDR3 comprises 17 residues. Germline-derived CDR1 and CDR2 are SGHVS and FNYEAQ. The CDR3 DNA reads as TGTGCCGGCAGCTTAACCCTAGCGGAGAGGTACACAGATACGCAGTATTTT. Amino acid sequence: CAGSLTLAERYTDTQYF.

V gene TRBV12-3 or TRBV12-4 combines with J gene TRBJ1-1, with D unclear. The ends were cut back, 2 bases at V and 0 bases at J, with 10 bases in the middle. The CDR3 length is 15 residues. The CDR3 here is CASSLKSSVNTEAFF. The CDR3 nucleotides read TGTGCCAGCAGTTTAAAGTCGTCAGTGAACACTGAAGCTTTCTTT.

The rearrangement uses TRBV27 and TRBJ1-5, with no clear D. This CDR3 has 13 residues. Trimming left V 9 bases short and J 1 base short, with 10 bases between. Germline V gene lookup returns CDR1 MNHEY and CDR2 SMNVEV (reference sequence). CDR3: CASATRSNQPQHF. The CDR3 DNA is TGTGCCAGTGCAACCAGAAGCAATCAGCCCCAGCATTTT.

The chain joins TRBV9 to TRBJ2-6; 8 nucleotides match TRBD1. This CDR3 spans 15 amino acids. CDR1 SGDLS and CDR2 YYNGEE come from the germline V gene. V gave up 4 bases and J gave up 2 bases; unmatched junction bases: 2. The CDR3 protein is CASSMTGAGANVLTF. CDR3 in DNA: TGTGCCAGCAGCATGACAGGGGCTGGGGCCAACGTCCTGACTTTC.

This clonotype was recorded only once. An end of the junction differs from the germline gene, which may be a read error. The CDR3 DNA is TGCAGTGCTGGGGACAGGGGAAATGGCTACACCTTT. Translation: CSAGDRGNGYTF. The chain joins TRBV20-1 to TRBJ1-2; TRBD1 agrees at 10 bases. This CDR3 has 12 amino acids. Germline lookup yields CDR1 DFQATT and CDR2 SNEGSKA (reference sequence).